These 31 T cell receptor beta chains were sequenced from one sample in a study of Graves' ophthalmopathy and Graves' hyperthyroidism. RNA transcripts were the source from which TCR beta CDR3 regions were amplified. Second-round multiplex PCR came after first-round RT-PCR with HTBI primers. TCRdb recomputed calls from the multiplex PCR reads with MiXCR, one row per CDR3 protein. The data show roughly 500,000 distinct CDR3 sequences, 13% to 15% seen once. The sample consisted of blood. These receptors all come from a woman aged 30 to 39 with Graves' ophthalmopathy.

At least ten counts were recorded for this clonotype. V and J are TRBV10-3 and TRBJ2-2; maybe TRBD2 (5 bases). Germline CDR1 reads ENHRY; CDR2 reads SYGVKD. V gave up 3 bases and J gave up 2 bases, with 16 bases separating them. The CDR3 sequence is 17 residues long. The CDR3 sequence is CAISDGRAYLNTGELFF. CDR3 coding DNA: TGTGCCATCAGTGATGGGCGGGCTTACCTCAACACCGGGGAGCTGTTTTTT.

This clonotype was observed at least ten times. The chain joins TRBV9 to TRBJ2-2; D is unclear. Germline-derived CDR1 and CDR2 are SGDLS and YYNGEE. The length of the CDR3 is 13 residues. V was cut by 0 bases and J by 7 bases, with 7 bases left in between. The CDR3 is CASSVALNGELFF. CDR3 nucleotides: TGTGCCAGCAGCGTAGCTCTAAACGGGGAGCTGTTTTTT.

This clonotype showed up just once. The chain has TRBV6-2 or TRBV6-3 and TRBJ1-5; 9 bases are a match to TRBD1. This CDR3 has 15 residues. Germline assignment: CDR1 MNHEY and CDR2 SVGEGT. The junction had 7 bases not matched to a gene; V was cut back by 7 bases and J by 3 bases. The CDR3 region has the DNA TGTGCCAGCAACCAGGGACAGGGAAACAATCAGCCCCAGCATTTT. This codes for CASNQGQGNNQPQHF.

A few counts support this clonotype. Just one base apart from a much larger clone, this may be a read error. The rearrangement links TRBV5-1 to TRBJ2-7; D possibly corresponds to TRBD1 (5 bases). The CDR3 contains 16 residues. Germline V gene data show CDR1 as SGHRS and CDR2 as YFSETQ. CDR3: CASSLLGWGSLGEQCF. The CDR3 DNA reads TGCGCCAGCAGCTTGCTCGGGTGGGGCTCCTTGGGCGAGCAGTGCTTC.

This clonotype showed up many times. V gene TRBV20-1 combines with J gene TRBJ1-1; unclear D gene. Germline V gives CDR1 DFQATT, CDR2 SNEGSKA (reference sequence). V was trimmed by 3 bases and J by 4 bases, leaving 9 bases between them. There are 12 residues in the CDR3. CDR3 region: CSARAPLTEAFF. The CDR3 DNA reads as TGCAGTGCTAGGGCCCCACTCACTGAAGCTTTCTTT.

This clonotype was counted ten times or more. The chain carries TRBV12-3 or TRBV12-4 and TRBJ1-1; D gene ambiguous. The CDR3 spans 18 residues. Between the trimmed V and J ends, which lost 8 bases and 0 bases, there was a span of 25 bases. The CDR3 DNA follows: TGTGCCAGCCGCCACCGGTTGGGATCGAGTAATATGAACACTGAAGCTTTCTTT. Translation: CASRHRLGSSNMNTEAFF.

In its sample, this clonotype was seen many times. The CDR3 region has the DNA TGTGCCAGCAGCGAAAATTTAGGGGGCCACACTGAAGCTTTCTTT. This translates into CASSENLGGHTEAFF. V gene TRBV6-1 combines with J gene TRBJ1-1, with 7 nucleotides matching TRBD1. CDR1 and CDR2 from the germline V gene are MNHNS and SASEGT. V dropped 6 bases and J dropped 3; count of bases not matched to a gene: 10. The CDR3 loop spans 15 amino acids.

The CDR3 coding sequence is TGCAGCGTTGAAGATATTCAGGGCAGTGGCTACACCTTC. This gives the protein CSVEDIQGSGYTF. The rearrangement joins TRBV29-1 to TRBJ1-2; the D gene is possibly TRBD1 (5 bases). This CDR3 is built from 13 residues. With 0 bases removed from V and 7 bases from J, the gap between germline ends came to 12 bases. Germline CDR1 reads SQVTM; CDR2 reads ANQGSEA.

The chain carries TRBV6-1 and TRBJ2-5; tentative D call: TRBD2 (6 bases). Trimming shortened V by 6 bases and J by 4 bases, and 15 bases separated the two germline ends. CDR1 and CDR2 from the germline V gene are MNHNS and SASEGT. The CDR3 has 14 residues. CDR3 DNA: TGTGCCAGCAGCCGCGGGGATCTCAGAGAGACCCAGTACTTC. It translates to CASSRGDLRETQYF.

CDR3 residues: CATSEWRVPTTKNIQYF. CDR3 coding DNA: TGTGCCACCAGTGAGTGGAGGGTCCCTACTACCAAAAACATTCAGTACTTC. The J gene is TRBJ2-4, the V gene TRBV24-1; perhaps TRBD2 as D (6 bases). Trimming removed 4 bases from V and 2 bases from J, with 17 bases in between. There are 17 residues in the CDR3. Germline V lookup: CDR1 KGHDR, CDR2 SFDVKD.

This clonotype was detected ten times or more. V and J are TRBV7-9 and TRBJ1-5, with D hard to call. The CDR3 has 13 residues. Trimming pared 5 bases from V and 1 base from J, leaving 6 bases between. Looked up from germline, CDR1 is SEHNR and CDR2 is FQNEAQ (reference sequence). As DNA, the CDR3 is TGTGCCAGCAGCCCCGCCAGCAATCAGCCCCAGCATTTT. It codes for CASSPASNQPQHF.

The chain links TRBV4-1 to TRBJ2-2, with D possibly matching TRBD2 (5 bases). The CDR3 totals 17 residues. The V end was cut by 3 bases, the J end by 0 bases, with 14 bases between. Germline CDR1 is MGHRA and CDR2 is YSYEKL. The CDR3 nucleotides read TGCGCCAGCAGCCAGAGAGACTATTATACGAACACCGGGGAGCTGTTTTTT. Translation gives CASSQRDYYTNTGELFF.

This clonotype was seen ten or more times. The chain carries TRBV6-1 and TRBJ2-5; D remains unclear. Germline CDR1 is MNHNS and CDR2 is SASEGT. The CDR3 contains 15 residues. The V end lost 4 bases, the J end lost 5 bases, and 17 bases lay between the germline ends. The CDR3 reads CASSGDPLGWETQYF. In DNA form, the CDR3 reads TGTGCCAGCAGTGGTGACCCGCTAGGCTGGGAGACCCAGTACTTC.

This clonotype was detected ten times or more. One junction end disagrees with the germline gene, perhaps due to a read error. V is TRBV20-1 and J is TRBJ2-7; tentatively, D is TRBD1 (5 bases). The CDR3 runs 13 residues. Germline CDR1 DFQATT, CDR2 SNEGSKA (reference sequence). The CDR3 DNA sequence: TGCAGTGCTAGAGCGGCAGGGTACTACGAGCAGCACTTC. As protein: CSARAAGYYEQHF.

This clonotype has a count of ten or more. The V and J genes are TRBV20-1 and TRBJ2-4; no clear D. Trimming removed 3 bases from V and 6 bases from J, with 12 bases in between. This CDR3 contains 13 residues. CDR1 and CDR2 (germline): DFQATT, SNEGSKA (reference sequence). The CDR3 loop is CSASMGPLNIQYF. CDR3 coding DNA: TGCAGTGCTAGTATGGGTCCCTTAAACATTCAGTACTTC.

This clonotype was found many times. V gene TRBV2 combines with J gene TRBJ1-6; 8 bases match TRBD1. The length of the CDR3 is 14 residues. Trimming removed 4 bases from V and 8 bases from J; junction bases left unmatched: 4. Germline V gene lookup returns CDR1 SNHLY and CDR2 FYNNEI. DNA for the CDR3: TGTGCCAGCAGTGGACAGGGGAGGGATTCACCCCTCCACTTT. Translation gives CASSGQGRDSPLHF.

To note about this clonotype: One end of the junction does not line up with germline, which may come from a read error. The rearrangement uses TRBV7-9 and TRBJ2-5, with a weak D call TRBD1 (5 bases). The CDR3 spans 16 residues. Germline-derived CDR1 and CDR2 are SEHNR and FQNEAQ (reference sequence). CDR3 sequence (DNA): TGTGCCAGCAGCTTAGAGTGGTCAGACAGTTCTAAGGCCCAGGACTTC. It is translated as CASSLEWSDSSKAQDF. The full variable domain, rest sourced from reference TRBV7-9 and TRBJ2-5, is DTGVSQNPRHKITKRGQNVTFRCDPISEHNRLYWYRQTLGQGPEFLTYFQNEAQLEKSRLLSDRFSAERPKGSFSTLEIQRTEQGDSAMYLCASSLEWSDSSKAQDFGPGTRLLVL.

V and J are TRBV5-4 and TRBJ1-1; D might be TRBD1 (6 bases). The CDR3 runs 14 residues. Germline V gene lookup returns CDR1 SGHNT and CDR2 YYREEE (reference sequence). The V gene lost 1 base and the J gene lost 4 bases, with 11 bases spanning the gap. The DNA of the CDR3 is TGTGCCAGCAGCTTGAATAAAGGGGGCACTGAAGCTTTCTTT. Its protein is CASSLNKGGTEAFF.

This clonotype has at least ten counts. J is TRBJ2-7 and V is TRBV24-1; 7 nucleotides line up with TRBD1. Germline CDR1 and CDR2: KGHDR and SFDVKD. The CDR3 covers 16 residues. Unmatched junction bases numbered 13, after V lost 3 bases and J lost 6 bases. Here the CDR3 reads CATSDRTGASLREQYF. The CDR3 DNA reads TGTGCCACCAGTGATCGAACAGGGGCCTCCCTTCGCGAGCAGTACTTC.

This clonotype was detected ten times or more. V and J are TRBV6-1 and TRBJ1-1; D is undetermined. Trimming pared 2 bases from V and 0 bases from J, leaving 7 bases between. The CDR3 has 14 residues. Per the germline V gene, CDR1 is MNHNS and CDR2 is SASEGT. The CDR3 nucleotides are TGTGCCAGCAGTGAACGACCGGTGAACACTGAAGCTTTCTTT. Encoded protein: CASSERPVNTEAFF.

The chain has TRBV5-1 and TRBJ1-1; no reliable D call. Trimming took off 4 bases at V and 4 bases at J, with 11 bases between the two ends. Per germline, CDR1 SGHRS and CDR2 YFSETQ. CDR3 size: 13 residues. In DNA, the CDR3 is TGCGCCAGCAGCAATCCCCCCGCCACTGAAGCTTTCTTT. Residues: CASSNPPATEAFF.

This clonotype was seen at least ten times. This sequence joins TRBV27 and TRBJ2-2; no clear D. The CDR3 is 15 amino acids. Looked up from germline, CDR1 is MNHEY and CDR2 is SMNVEV (reference sequence). V lost 2 bases to trimming and J lost 5 bases, with 12 bases between them. CDR3 sequence reads: CASSLVPAVTGELFF. CDR3 sequence (DNA): TGTGCCAGCAGTTTAGTTCCAGCCGTAACCGGGGAGCTGTTTTTT.

This clonotype was observed at least ten times. The chain couples TRBV19 to TRBJ1-5; a possible D gene is TRBD1 (6 bases). CDR1 LNHDA and CDR2 SQIVND come from the germline V gene (reference sequence). The CDR3 has 14 amino acids. Deletions cut 5 bases from V and 2 bases from J, with 10 bases between. The CDR3 region is CASSQGYGNQPQHF. CDR3 DNA sequence: TGTGCCAGTAGTCAGGGGTACGGCAATCAGCCCCAGCATTTT.

This clonotype was recorded many times. V gene TRBV20-1 combines with J gene TRBJ2-5; tentative D call: TRBD2 (6 bases). V was cut by 6 bases and J by 1 base, with 9 bases left in between. Germline loops: CDR1 DFQATT, CDR2 SNEGSKA (reference sequence). The CDR3 spans 12 residues. The chain's CDR3 is CSAGDFQETQYF. CDR3 bases: TGCAGTGCCGGGGACTTCCAAGAGACCCAGTACTTC.

This clonotype was seen a few times. The chain joins TRBV19 to TRBJ2-7; a possible D gene is TRBD1 (5 bases). V was clipped by 6 bases and J by 1 base, with 13 bases between them. Germline assignment: CDR1 LNHDA and CDR2 SQIVND (reference sequence). The CDR3 totals 14 residues. DNA of the CDR3: TGTGCCAGTAGACCGACAGCTTCTTCCTACGAGCAGTACTTC. Protein product: CASRPTASSYEQYF.

This clonotype was picked up many times. V is TRBV7-2 and J is TRBJ1-1; D possibly corresponds to TRBD1 (6 bases). Germline V gene sequence: CDR1 SGHTA, CDR2 FQGNSA. CDR3 length equals 12 residues. V lost 4 bases, J lost 6 bases, and 9 bases lay in between. The CDR3 spells CASSYGQPEAFF. DNA of the CDR3: TGTGCCAGCAGCTACGGACAGCCTGAAGCTTTCTTT.

This clonotype showed up many times. The chain has TRBV12-3 or TRBV12-4 and TRBJ2-5; D unclear. This CDR3 spans 13 amino acids. V was shortened by 2 bases and J by 5 bases, with 9 bases between the two germline ends. As DNA, the CDR3 is TGTGCCAGCAGTTTACGACATCGGGAGACCCAGTACTTC. Encoded protein: CASSLRHRETQYF.

The table lists this clonotype with many counts. The J gene is TRBJ2-7, the V gene TRBV28; 7 bases are a match to TRBD1. The CDR3 length is 13 residues. Trimming at V came to 7 bases and at J to 3 bases, leaving 6 bases not matched to a gene. CDR1 and CDR2 (germline): MDHEN, SYDVKM. The CDR3 DNA reads as TGTGCCAGCACCCGGGACAGAAACTACGAGCAGTACTTC. It specifies CASTRDRNYEQYF.

This clonotype was recorded at least ten times. V and J are TRBV20-1 and TRBJ2-7, with D perhaps matching TRBD2 (6 bases). V dropped 0 bases and J dropped 2 bases, with 8 bases sitting between them. The CDR3 totals 13 residues. Germline CDR1 and CDR2: DFQATT and SNEGSKA (reference sequence). The CDR3 reads CSARDRTTYEQYF. CDR3 DNA sequence: TGCAGTGCTAGAGATAGGACTACCTACGAGCAGTACTTC.

The chain is built from TRBV27 and TRBJ1-6, with no clear D. The CDR3 contains 12 residues. Germline lookup yields CDR1 MNHEY and CDR2 SMNVEV (reference sequence). The V end was cut by 8 bases, the J end by 13 bases, with 15 bases between. The CDR3, as DNA: TGTGCCAGCCGTAACGAAGGGTTCCCCCTCCACTTT. Translated, it gives CASRNEGFPLHF.

This clonotype occurred many times. The chain couples TRBV6-1 to TRBJ2-7; no clear D gene. This CDR3 region has 13 residues. V gave up 10 bases and J gave up 3 bases, with 16 bases separating them. Germline V gives CDR1 MNHNS, CDR2 SASEGT. The CDR3 sequence: CATSSGLRYEQYF. The DNA for the CDR3 is TGTGCCACCTCCAGTGGCTTGCGCTACGAGCAGTACTTC.